A selection of T cell receptor beta chains follows, all from one sample in a study of cytomegalovirus exposure and HLA in healthy donors. Assay used: immunoSEQ multiplex PCR; TCRdb lists only in-frame clones, some missing. The sample holds 150,000 to 200,000 clones; approximately 71% are singletons and the top ten take approximately 10%. Sequenced sample: PBMCs. The receptors were sampled from a man younger than 35 in good health and CMV-seropositive. Each CDR3 is given with its conserved first and last residue. Each record gives: J gene, clone size, D gene, V gene, CDR3 protein, CDR3 DNA. A D gene is named only where the DNA matches it firmly. A row's size may be missing; if present it is once, few, many or a size class.

J: TRBJ1-2
size: .
D: TRBD1
V: TRBV7-9
CDR3: CASSWDRGNYGYTF
DNA: TGTGCCAGCAGCTGGGACAGAGGGAACTATGGCTACACCTTC

J: TRBJ2-5
size: .
D: .
V: TRBV11-2
CDR3: CASSFEYTNGETQYF
DNA: TGTGCCAGCAGCTTTGAGTACACCAACGGGGAGACCCAGTACTTC

J: TRBJ1-1
size: .
D: .
V: TRBV11-2
CDR3: CASSETGFVIGEAFF
DNA: TGTGCCAGCAGCGAAACAGGCTTCGTAATTGGAGAAGCTTTCTTT

J: TRBJ2-7
size: .
D: .
V: TRBV7-2
CDR3: CASTVRLGQTEQYF
DNA: TGTGCCAGCACCGTCAGGCTCGGACAAACCGAGCAGTACTTC

J: TRBJ2-1
size: .
D: .
V: TRBV7-2
CDR3: CASSLEDDSGTWQKGEQFF
DNA: TGTGCCAGCAGCTTAGAGGACGACTCGGGGACATGGCAAAAGGGTGAGCAGTTCTTC

J: TRBJ1-2
size: .
D: TRBD1
V: TRBV19
CDR3: CASRTGGYGYTF
DNA: TGTGCCAGTCGGACAGGGGGCTATGGCTACACCTTC

J: TRBJ1-6
size: .
D: .
V: TRBV6-5
CDR3: CASSYSGERGSPLHF
DNA: TGTGCCAGCAGTTACTCTGGGGAACGGGGATCACCCCTCCACTTT

J: TRBJ2-1
size: .
D: .
V: TRBV6-5
CDR3: CASSTWTGSYNEQFF
DNA: TGTGCCAGCAGTACCTGGACGGGATCTTACAATGAGCAGTTCTTC

J: TRBJ2-5
size: few
D: .
V: TRBV29-1
CDR3: CSVEVQGPLETQYF
DNA: TGCAGCGTTGAGGTCCAGGGGCCTCTAGAGACCCAGTACTTC

J: TRBJ1-2
size: .
D: .
V: TRBV2
CDR3: CASSVANYGYTF
DNA: TGTGCCAGCAGTGTAGCTAACTATGGCTACACCTTC

J: TRBJ2-7
size: .
D: TRBD1
V: TRBV29-1
CDR3: CSVLTGGENEQYF
DNA: TGCAGCGTCTTGACAGGGGGCGAAAACGAGCAGTACTTC

J: TRBJ1-2
size: .
D: .
V: TRBV5-5
CDR3: CASSPGLPSYGYTF
DNA: TGTGCCAGCAGCCCGGGTCTCCCGTCCTATGGCTACACCTTC

J: TRBJ2-3
size: .
D: TRBD1
V: TRBV7-9
CDR3: CSSSLRQGGTDTQYF
DNA: TGTTCCAGCAGCTTAAGACAGGGGGGCACAGATACGCAGTATTTT

J: TRBJ1-5
size: few
D: TRBD1
V: TRBV28
CDR3: CASSLSGQGSPQHF
DNA: TGTGCCAGCAGTCTCTCGGGACAGGGTTCGCCCCAGCATTTT

J: TRBJ2-7
size: .
D: .
V: TRBV5-1
CDR3: CASSVTGNSYEQYF
DNA: TGCGCCAGCAGCGTAACAGGGAACTCCTACGAGCAGTACTTC

J: TRBJ2-7
size: .
D: .
V: TRBV14
CDR3: CASSQFDSPYEQYF
DNA: TGTGCCAGCAGCCAGTTCGACAGTCCCTACGAGCAGTACTTC

J: TRBJ2-3
size: .
D: .
V: TRBV6-1
CDR3: CASSEPLDTQYF
DNA: TGTGCCAGCAGTGAACCTCTAGATACGCAGTATTTT

J: TRBJ2-3
size: .
D: TRBD2
V: TRBV6-5
CDR3: CAGSYPTSGGNTQYF
DNA: TGTGCCGGCAGTTACCCGACTAGCGGGGGGAATACGCAGTATTTT

J: TRBJ1-6
size: .
D: .
V: TRBV11-3
CDR3: CASSHERNSPLHF
DNA: TGTGCCAGCTCCCACGAGAGAAACTCACCCCTCCACTTT

J: TRBJ1-2
size: .
D: .
V: TRBV14
CDR3: CASSQDRGGGYTF
DNA: TGTGCCAGCAGCCAAGATCGGGGGGGAGGCTACACCTTC

J: TRBJ2-5
size: .
D: .
V: TRBV5-4
CDR3: CASSQEQGLETQYF
DNA: TGTGCCAGCAGCCAAGAACAGGGTTTGGAGACCCAGTACTTC

J: TRBJ2-1
size: .
D: .
V: TRBV4-2
CDR3: CASSQRVTGLAGYNEQFF
DNA: TGTGCCAGCAGCCAAAGAGTGACAGGGCTCGCGGGATACAATGAGCAGTTCTTC

J: TRBJ1-1
size: .
D: TRBD1
V: TRBV2
CDR3: CASSPQTGVGTEAFF
DNA: TGTGCCAGCAGTCCTCAGACAGGGGTCGGAACTGAAGCTTTCTTT

J: TRBJ2-7
size: .
D: .
V: TRBV4-2
CDR3: CASSQEETALYEQYF
DNA: TGTGCCAGCAGCCAAGAGGAGACAGCCCTCTACGAGCAGTACTTC

J: TRBJ2-5
size: .
D: .
V: TRBV28
CDR3: CASSSGTLIKTQYF
DNA: TGTGCCAGCAGTTCCGGGACATTAATAAAGACCCAGTACTTC

J: TRBJ1-2
size: .
D: .
V: TRBV5-1
CDR3: CASSPEFRGTGYTF
DNA: TGCGCCAGCAGCCCGGAGTTCCGGGGAACTGGCTACACCTTC

J: TRBJ2-5
size: .
D: TRBD2
V: TRBV4-1
CDR3: CASSQGSSGRAEGETQYF
DNA: TGCGCCAGCAGCCAAGGTTCTAGCGGGAGGGCCGAGGGAGAGACCCAGTACTTC

J: TRBJ2-3
size: .
D: .
V: TRBV7-6
CDR3: CASSLSGDTQYF
DNA: TGTGCCAGCAGCCTAAGCGGAGATACGCAGTATTTT

J: TRBJ2-7
size: .
D: .
V: TRBV29-1
CDR3: CSVVLLAGQYF
DNA: TGCAGCGTTGTGCTTCTAGCCGGGCAGTACTTC

J: TRBJ2-1
size: .
D: TRBD2
V: TRBV5-1
CDR3: CVSMREGSRDEQFF
DNA: TGCGTATCCATGCGGGAGGGGTCCCGTGATGAGCAGTTCTTC

J: TRBJ2-7
size: .
D: .
V: TRBV10-2
CDR3: CASSDAHKGPLSYEQYF
DNA: TGCGCCAGCAGTGATGCACATAAGGGGCCCCTCTCCTACGAGCAGTACTTC

J: TRBJ1-1
size: .
D: .
V: TRBV11-1
CDR3: CASSLYMHSSMNTEAFF
DNA: TGTGCCAGCAGCTTGTATATGCACAGCTCTATGAACACTGAAGCTTTCTTT

J: TRBJ2-2
size: .
D: TRBD2
V: TRBV6-1
CDR3: CASSDGTNSPTGELFF
DNA: TGTGCCAGCAGTGACGGGACTAACAGCCCAACCGGGGAGCTGTTTTTT

J: TRBJ2-3
size: few
D: .
V: TRBV14
CDR3: CASSPRDLSTDTQYF
DNA: TGTGCCAGCAGCCCGCGGGACCTAAGCACAGATACGCAGTATTTT

J: TRBJ2-2
size: .
D: .
V: TRBV11-2
CDR3: CASSSRDIRRNTGELFF
DNA: TGTGCCAGCAGCTCCCGGGACATTCGACGGAACACCGGGGAGCTGTTTTTT

J: TRBJ2-5
size: few
D: .
V: TRBV12-2
CDR3: CASRLREKGGNGPHPAQYF
DNA: TGTGCAAGTCGCTTAAGGGAGAAGGGCGGAAACGGGCCCCATCCTGCCCAGTACTTC

J: TRBJ2-5
size: few
D: .
V: TRBV7-2
CDR3: CASSLDPGVKTQYF
DNA: TGTGCCAGCAGCTTAGACCCAGGGGTTAAGACCCAGTACTTC

J: TRBJ2-7
size: once
D: TRBD1
V: TRBV6-5
CDR3: CASSRGQGLHEQYF
DNA: TGTGCCAGCAGCCGTGGACAGGGGTTACACGAGCAGTACTTC

J: TRBJ1-1
size: once
D: .
V: TRBV6-1
CDR3: CAGGEAFF
DNA: TGTGCCGGAGGGGAAGCTTTCTTT

J: TRBJ1-1
size: .
D: .
V: TRBV18
CDR3: CASSPSGGVRDTEAFF
DNA: TGTGCCAGCTCCCCGTCGGGGGGCGTAAGGGACACTGAAGCTTTCTTT

J: TRBJ1-1
size: once
D: .
V: TRBV27
CDR3: CASSLDRGGTEAFF
DNA: TGTGCCAGCAGCTTGGACCGGGGAGGCACTGAAGCTTTCTTT

J: TRBJ1-1
size: .
D: TRBD1
V: TRBV5-1
CDR3: CASSLASLAGGSEAFF
DNA: TGCGCCAGCAGCTTGGCATCTTTGGCAGGGGGGTCTGAAGCTTTCTTT

J: TRBJ2-1
size: .
D: TRBD2
V: TRBV7-8
CDR3: CASSPGTSSEQFF
DNA: TGTGCCAGCAGCCCTGGGACTAGCAGTGAGCAGTTCTTC

J: TRBJ1-2
size: .
D: .
V: TRBV7-2
CDR3: CASSLARGGYTF
DNA: TGTGCCAGCAGCTTAGCGCGGGGGGGCTACACCTTC

J: TRBJ1-3
size: .
D: TRBD1
V: TRBV29-1
CDR3: CSVRTGTAGNTIYF
DNA: TGCAGCGTGAGGACCGGGACAGCTGGAAACACCATATATTTT

J: TRBJ2-6
size: many
D: .
V: TRBV6-5
CDR3: CASSYRGSGANVLTF
DNA: TGTGCCAGCAGTTACAGGGGTTCGGGGGCCAACGTCCTGACTTTC

J: TRBJ2-7
size: .
D: TRBD2
V: TRBV5-8
CDR3: CASPSGRYYEQYF
DNA: TGTGCCAGCCCTAGCGGTCGATACTACGAGCAGTACTTC

J: TRBJ2-4
size: many
D: .
V: TRBV7-9
CDR3: CASSLAGTLDIQYF
DNA: TGTGCCAGCAGCTTAGCGGGGACATTAGACATTCAGTACTTC

J: TRBJ2-1
size: .
D: .
V: TRBV4-2
CDR3: CASSHGLGSYNEQFF
DNA: TGTGCCAGCAGCCACGGACTGGGCTCCTACAATGAGCAGTTCTTC

J: TRBJ1-3
size: .
D: .
V: TRBV4-2
CDR3: CASSRTPTADSGNTIYF
DNA: TGTGCCAGCAGCCGAACTCCGACAGCCGACTCTGGAAACACCATATATTTT

J: TRBJ2-5
size: .
D: .
V: TRBV27
CDR3: CASSSRGQETQYF
DNA: TGTGCCAGCAGTTCCAGGGGCCAAGAGACCCAGTACTTC

J: TRBJ1-3
size: .
D: .
V: TRBV5-1
CDR3: CASRGTPISGNTIYF
DNA: TGCGCCAGCAGGGGGACTCCGATCTCCGGAAACACCATATATTTT

J: TRBJ2-7
size: once
D: .
V: TRBV28
CDR3: CASRLSRSEQYF
DNA: TGTGCCAGCAGGCTGAGTCGTTCCGAGCAGTACTTC

J: TRBJ2-1
size: .
D: TRBD2
V: TRBV7-9
CDR3: CSSSSQNGGRYNEQFF
DNA: TGTTCCAGCAGCTCCCAGAACGGCGGGAGGTACAATGAGCAGTTCTTC

J: TRBJ2-7
size: .
D: TRBD1
V: TRBV12-5
CDR3: CASGSNHWGQGAYEQYF
DNA: TGTGCTAGTGGTTCAAACCACTGGGGACAGGGGGCCTACGAGCAGTACTTC

J: TRBJ2-3
size: .
D: TRBD2
V: TRBV5-1
CDR3: CASSSGLAGVEGQYF
DNA: TGCGCCAGCAGCTCGGGACTAGCGGGAGTGGAGGGGCAGTATTTT

J: TRBJ2-3
size: .
D: TRBD2
V: TRBV6-5
CDR3: CASSYRRETDTQYF
DNA: TGTGCCAGCAGTTACCGGCGGGAGACAGATACGCAGTATTTT

J: TRBJ2-3
size: .
D: .
V: TRBV6-1
CDR3: CASSEMGPDTQYF
DNA: TGTGCCAGCAGTGAAATGGGGCCAGATACGCAGTATTTT

J: TRBJ2-7
size: few
D: .
V: TRBV18
CDR3: CASSPSQAKSYEQYF
DNA: TGTGCCAGCTCACCCTCACAGGCGAAATCCTACGAGCAGTACTTC